This TCR beta chain emerged from a study of beta chain features in type 1 diabetes. Note on this clone: Its specificity is unknown.

Study observations and caveats: TCRB CDR3s from Type 1 diabetes patients were moderately but significantly shorter in all four CD4+ subsets. VDJ junctions from type 1 diabetes patients carried fewer insertions and larger deletions.

Every bit of the isolated RNA underwent reverse transcription, so sequencing read expressed TCRB transcripts. The table came from immunoSEQ multiplex PCR; TCRdb's copy has only in-frame clones and leaves some out. The repertoire holds almost 250,000 clones, with 13% to 15% as singletons. The CDR3 consists of 15 residues. The ends were cut back, 7 bases at V and 8 bases at J, with 23 bases in the middle. Germline CDR1 SGHTA, CDR2 FQGNSA. Sequencing input: naive CD4+ T cells from blood. The chain links TRBV7-2 to TRBJ1-1, with D maybe TRBD1 (6 bases). The receptor was derived from a woman between 40 and 50 years old in good health. CDR3: CASTNSGTPRREAFF. CDR3 bases: TGTGCCAGCACTAACAGTGGGACACCAAGACGGGAAGCTTTCTTT. Drawing the rest from reference TRBV7-2 and TRBJ1-1, the complete variable domain is GAGVSQSPSNKVTEKGKDVELRCDPISGHTALYWYRQSLGQGLEFLIYFQGNSAPDKSGLPSDRFSAERTGGSVSTLTIQRTQQEDSAVYLCASTNSGTPRREAFFGQGTRLTVV.